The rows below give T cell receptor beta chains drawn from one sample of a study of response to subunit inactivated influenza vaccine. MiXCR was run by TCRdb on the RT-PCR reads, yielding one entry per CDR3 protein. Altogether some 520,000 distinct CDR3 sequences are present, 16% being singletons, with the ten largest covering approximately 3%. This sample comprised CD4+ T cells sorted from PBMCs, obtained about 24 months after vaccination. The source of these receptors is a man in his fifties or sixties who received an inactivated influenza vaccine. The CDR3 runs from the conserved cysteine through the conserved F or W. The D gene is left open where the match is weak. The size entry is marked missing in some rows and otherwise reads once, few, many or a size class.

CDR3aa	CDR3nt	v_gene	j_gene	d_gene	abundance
CASSFPIAYEQYF	TGTGCCAGCAGTTTCCCAATCGCCTACGAGCAGTACTTC	TRBV28	TRBJ2-7	.	.
CSARELDGANVLTF	TGCAGTGCTAGAGAATTAGATGGGGCCAACGTCCTGACTTTC	TRBV20-1	TRBJ2-6	.	few
CASSLKGVGEAFF	TGTGCCAGCAGTTTAAAAGGGGTAGGGGAAGCTTTCTTT	TRBV27	TRBJ1-1	.	few
CSINRDRGRGETQYF	TGCAGCATCAACCGGGACAGGGGGCGCGGGGAGACCCAGTACTTC	TRBV29-1	TRBJ2-5	TRBD1	.
CASSLEDGHGYTF	TGTGCCAGCAGCTTAGAGGACGGACATGGCTACACCTTC	TRBV5-4	TRBJ1-2	.	few
CASSVEGNSDYGYTF	TGTGCCAGCAGCGTAGAAGGAAATAGTGACTATGGCTACACCTTC	TRBV9	TRBJ1-2	.	.
CASSPRGDDTDTQYF	TGTGCCAGCAGCCCTCGGGGAGACGACACAGATACGCAGTATTTT	TRBV4-2	TRBJ2-3	.	few
CSVEKYTEAFF	TGCAGCGTTGAAAAGTACACTGAAGCTTTCTTT	TRBV29-1	TRBJ1-1	.	.
CATSRESGTGVWDEQFF	TGTGCCACCAGCAGAGAGTCGGGAACAGGGGTGTGGGATGAGCAGTTCTTC	TRBV15	TRBJ2-1	TRBD1	few
CASSLAWGSYNEQFF	TGTGCCAGCAGTTTGGCATGGGGCTCCTACAATGAGCAGTTCTTC	TRBV6-5	TRBJ2-1	.	few
CASSPRLAGGSGELFF	TGTGCCAGCAGCCCCCGACTAGCGGGGGGGTCCGGGGAGCTGTTTTTT	TRBV7-8	TRBJ2-2	TRBD2	few
CASSQVEGAGNQPQHF	TGCGCCAGCAGCCAAGTTGAGGGTGCGGGCAATCAGCCCCAGCATTTT	TRBV4-1	TRBJ1-5	.	.
CASSGRTPREETQYF	TGTGCCAGCAGTGGAAGGACCCCCCGGGAAGAGACCCAGTACTTC	TRBV6-2/TRBV6-3	TRBJ2-5	.	few
CASSLVSGRRTDTQYF	TGTGCCAGCAGCTTAGTCTCGGGACGGCGCACAGATACGCAGTATTTT	TRBV7-8	TRBJ2-3	.	few
CASTQGSRSNEQFF	TGTGCCAGCACACAGGGAAGTCGAAGCAATGAGCAGTTCTTC	TRBV6-2/TRBV6-3	TRBJ2-1	.	few
CASTKDRGLINEQFF	TGTGCCAGCACCAAAGACAGGGGGTTGATCAATGAGCAATTCTTC	TRBV12-3/TRBV12-4	TRBJ2-1	TRBD1	many
CSAREWRQTYEQYF	TGCAGTGCTAGAGAATGGAGACAGACCTACGAGCAGTACTTC	TRBV20-1	TRBJ2-7	.	many
CSAFSGGSYEQYF	TGCAGTGCTTTTAGCGGGGGGAGTTACGAGCAGTACTTC	TRBV20-1	TRBJ2-7	TRBD2	.
CSVEPGQNSYEQYF	TGCAGCGTTGAGCCCGGGCAGAACTCCTACGAGCAGTACTTC	TRBV29-1	TRBJ2-7	.	.
CASSDHQGETQYF	TGTGCCAGCAGCGACCACCAGGGGGAGACCCAGTACTTC	TRBV7-2	TRBJ2-5	.	many
CASSLVGTTLSGEKLFF	TGTGCCAGCAGTTTAGTTGGGACCACCTTATCGGGTGAAAAACTGTTTTTT	TRBV28	TRBJ1-4	.	.
CASRTSGQYNEQFF	TGTGCCAGCAGGACTAGCGGGCAGTACAATGAGCAGTTCTTC	TRBV6-5	TRBJ2-1	TRBD2	many
CASSLAGAGQVDTQYF	TGTGCCAGCAGTCTCGCGGGAGCGGGTCAGGTAGATACGCAGTATTTT	TRBV7-2	TRBJ2-3	TRBD2	few
CAFRRERYQETQYF	TGTGCCTTCCGACGGGAGCGTTACCAAGAGACCCAGTACTTC	TRBV10-3	TRBJ2-5	.	few
CASSPVRARSYGYTF	TGTGCCAGCAGCCCCGTTCGGGCCCGCAGCTATGGCTACACCTTC	TRBV5-6	TRBJ1-2	.	.
CASSRRASGVLYEQYF	TGTGCCAGCAGCAGAAGAGCCAGCGGGGTTTTATACGAGCAGTACTTC	TRBV7-2	TRBJ2-7	TRBD2	.
CASSEPPIENIQYF	TGCGCCAGCAGTGAGCCGCCCATTGAAAACATTCAGTACTTC	TRBV10-2	TRBJ2-4	.	few